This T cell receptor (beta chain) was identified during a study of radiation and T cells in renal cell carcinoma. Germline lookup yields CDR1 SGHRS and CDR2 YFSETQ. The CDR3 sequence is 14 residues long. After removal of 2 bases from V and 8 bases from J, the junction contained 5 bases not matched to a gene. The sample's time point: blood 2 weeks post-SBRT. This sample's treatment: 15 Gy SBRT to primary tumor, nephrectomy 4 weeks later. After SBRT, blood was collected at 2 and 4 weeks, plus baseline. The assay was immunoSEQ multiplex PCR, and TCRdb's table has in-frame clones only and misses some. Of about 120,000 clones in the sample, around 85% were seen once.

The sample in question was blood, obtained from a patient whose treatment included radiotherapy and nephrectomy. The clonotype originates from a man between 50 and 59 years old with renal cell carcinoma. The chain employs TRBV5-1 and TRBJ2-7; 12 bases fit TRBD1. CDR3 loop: CASSLTGQGAKQYF. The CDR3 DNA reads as TGCGCCAGCAGCTTAACGGGACAGGGGGCCAAGCAGTACTTC.